This TCR beta chain emerged from a study of CD8 T cells in ankylosing spondylitis. Whole-study findings and limits: Disease-linked clones were reportedly significantly enriched in matched ankylosing spondylitis synovial fluid.

This clonotype was detected ten times or more. Its antigen is not known. Preparation of TCR beta libraries was done by quantitative 5'-RACE with molecular barcodes. TCRdb ran MiXCR on the 5' RACE reads and lists one entry per CDR3 protein. The sample contains 270,000 or so distinct CDR3 sequences, over 15% of which appear only once. Looked up from germline, CDR1 is LGHNA and CDR2 is YSLEER. CDR3 length: 15 residues. Between the trimmed V and J ends, which lost 0 bases and 0 bases, there was a span of 9 bases. The sample comprised blood, either unsorted or a sorted T cell fraction (not recorded which). The source is a male donor with ankylosing spondylitis or in good health (not recorded which). J is TRBJ2-7 and V is TRBV4-3; TRBD1 is a possible D gene (5 bases). For the CDR3, the DNA is TGCGCCAGCAGCCAAGATAGGACACCCTCCTACGAGCAGTACTTC. The encoded protein is CASSQDRTPSYEQYF.